In this sample, the clone carrying this T cell receptor (beta chain) turned up once. The data stem from a study of blood T cell repertoires in COVID-19. Study-wide context: Sample material is recorded as cDNA or gDNA derived from T cells, B-cell-depleted T cells, or PBMCs.

Recruits, aged about 18 to 95 years, lived in 20 to 30 US areas. Cohorts were determined from participant-reported clinical history. How the authors handled the data: For nucleated cells, counts were estimated from reference gene primer amplification. TCRdb's copy holds only in-frame clones and misses some; the assay was immunoSEQ multiplex PCR. V and J calls and clone size are copied from that table; D and trimming were computed from the DNA. The data hold approximately 220,000 clones, with around 89% observed a single time. Germline CDR1 and CDR2: LNHDA and SQIVND (reference sequence). The V and J ends lost 3 bases and 6 bases, in that order; junction bases with no gene match: 5. The CDR3 loop spans 14 amino acids.

This rearrangement joins TRBV19 to TRBJ2-7; TRBD1 matches at 10 bases. Sequencing was done on a sample of PBMCs or T cells enriched from blood (not recorded which). The TCR sequence derives from a man aged 30 to 39 who had recovered from COVID-19. The DNA for the CDR3 is TGTGCCAGTAGTATGGGGACAGGGGCGGTCGAGCAGTACTTC. Translation gives CASSMGTGAVEQYF. Full variable domain (remainder filled in from reference TRBV19 and TRBJ2-7): DGGITQSPKYLFRKEGQNVTLSCEQNLNHDAMYWYRQDPGQGLRLIYYSQIVNDFQKGDIAEGYSVSREKKESFPLTVTSAQKNPTAFYLCASSMGTGAVEQYFGPGTRLTVT.